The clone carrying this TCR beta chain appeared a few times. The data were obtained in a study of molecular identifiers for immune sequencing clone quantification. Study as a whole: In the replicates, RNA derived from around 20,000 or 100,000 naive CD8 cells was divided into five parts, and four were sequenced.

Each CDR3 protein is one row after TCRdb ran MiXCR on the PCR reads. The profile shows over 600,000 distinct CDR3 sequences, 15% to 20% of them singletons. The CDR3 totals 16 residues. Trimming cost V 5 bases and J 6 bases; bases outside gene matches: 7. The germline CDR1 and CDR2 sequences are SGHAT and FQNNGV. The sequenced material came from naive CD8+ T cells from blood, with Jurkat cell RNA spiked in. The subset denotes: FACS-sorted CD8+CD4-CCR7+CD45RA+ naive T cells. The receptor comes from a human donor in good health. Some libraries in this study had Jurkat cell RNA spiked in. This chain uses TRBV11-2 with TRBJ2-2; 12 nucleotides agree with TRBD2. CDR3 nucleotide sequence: TGTGCCAGCAGCCCAAAGACTAGCGGGAGTTCCGGGGAGCTGTTTTTT. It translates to CASSPKTSGSSGELFF.